This T cell receptor beta chain was obtained from a study of blood T cells in healthy people across ages. About the research overall: For every two T cells, template switching captured about one barcoded beta molecule. Findings and caveats of the study: Higher naive T cell percentage went strongly together with higher TCR beta diversity. Estimates of diversity drawn from one million T cells were considered underestimates.

V was trimmed by 2 bases and J by 3 bases, leaving 12 bases between them. CDR1 is MNHNS, CDR2 SASEGT, per germline. This CDR3 is 15 amino acids long. This clonotype was seen only a few times. As yet, its antigen is unknown. Next came a second PCR, run for about 7 to 12 cycles, which used a sample-barcoded 5' primer along with a J-beta primer mix. Each cDNA molecule carried a tag from a template-switch adaptor that contained 12 random nucleotides. TCRdb reprocessed the 5' RACE reads with MiXCR, giving one entry per CDR3 protein. Of 780,000 or so distinct CDR3 sequences listed, around 50% were seen once; the top ten hold under 30%.

The chain has TRBV6-1 and TRBJ2-3; D may be TRBD1 (6 bases). The origin of this receptor is a man in his forties in good health. The sample consisted of blood. CDR3 DNA sequence: TGTGCCAGCAGTGAATGGGCAGGGGAGACAGATACGCAGTATTTT. This codes for CASSEWAGETDTQYF.